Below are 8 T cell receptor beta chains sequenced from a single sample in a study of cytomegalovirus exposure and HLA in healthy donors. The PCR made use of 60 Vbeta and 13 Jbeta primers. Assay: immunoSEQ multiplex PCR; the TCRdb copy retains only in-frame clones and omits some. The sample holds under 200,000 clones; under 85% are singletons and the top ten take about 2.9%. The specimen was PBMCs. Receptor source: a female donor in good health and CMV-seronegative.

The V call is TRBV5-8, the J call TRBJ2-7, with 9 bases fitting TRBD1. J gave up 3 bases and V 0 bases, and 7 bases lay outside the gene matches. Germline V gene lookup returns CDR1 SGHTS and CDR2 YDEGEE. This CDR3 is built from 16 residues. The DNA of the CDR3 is TGTGCCAGCAGCTTGGGGACAGGGGTCGATTTCTACGAGCAGTACTTC. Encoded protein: CASSLGTGVDFYEQYF.

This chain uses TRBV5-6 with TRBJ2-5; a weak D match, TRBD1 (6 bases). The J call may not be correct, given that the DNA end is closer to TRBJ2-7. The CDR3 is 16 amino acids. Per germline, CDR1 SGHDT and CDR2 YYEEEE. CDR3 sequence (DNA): TGTGCCAGCAGCGTGTTATCTTCAGGGGCTGCCTACGAGCAGTACTTC. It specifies CASSVLSSGAAYEQYF.

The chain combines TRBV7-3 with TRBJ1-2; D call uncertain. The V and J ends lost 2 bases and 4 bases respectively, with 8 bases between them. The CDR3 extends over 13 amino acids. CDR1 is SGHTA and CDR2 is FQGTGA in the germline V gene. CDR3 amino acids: CASSLGPRYGYTF. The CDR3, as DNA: TGTGCCAGCAGCTTAGGGCCACGCTATGGCTACACCTTC.

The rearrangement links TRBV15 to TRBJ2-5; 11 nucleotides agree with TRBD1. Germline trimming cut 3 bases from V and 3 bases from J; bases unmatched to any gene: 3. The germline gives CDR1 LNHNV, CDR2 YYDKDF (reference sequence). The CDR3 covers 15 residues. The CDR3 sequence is CATSSRTGGEETQYF. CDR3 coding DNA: TGTGCCACCAGCAGTAGGACAGGGGGCGAAGAGACCCAGTACTTC.

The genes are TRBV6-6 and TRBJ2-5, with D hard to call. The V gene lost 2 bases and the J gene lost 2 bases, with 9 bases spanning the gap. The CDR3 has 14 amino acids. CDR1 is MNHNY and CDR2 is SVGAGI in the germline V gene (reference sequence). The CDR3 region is CASSYLPGQETQYF. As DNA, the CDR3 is TGTGCCAGCAGTTACCTTCCAGGACAAGAGACCCAGTACTTC.

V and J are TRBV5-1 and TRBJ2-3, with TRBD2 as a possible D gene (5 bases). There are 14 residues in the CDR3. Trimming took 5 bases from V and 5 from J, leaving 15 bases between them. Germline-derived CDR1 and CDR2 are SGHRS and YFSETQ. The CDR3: CASRRRPEQDTQYF. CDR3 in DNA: TGCGCCAGCAGACGGAGGCCCGAACAAGATACGCAGTATTTT.

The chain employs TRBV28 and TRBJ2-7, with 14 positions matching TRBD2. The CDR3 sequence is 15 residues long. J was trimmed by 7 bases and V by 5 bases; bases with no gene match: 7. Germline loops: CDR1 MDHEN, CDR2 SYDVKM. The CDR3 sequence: CASSLGLAGGFEQYF. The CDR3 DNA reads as TGTGCCAGCAGTCTCGGACTAGCGGGAGGATTTGAGCAGTACTTC.

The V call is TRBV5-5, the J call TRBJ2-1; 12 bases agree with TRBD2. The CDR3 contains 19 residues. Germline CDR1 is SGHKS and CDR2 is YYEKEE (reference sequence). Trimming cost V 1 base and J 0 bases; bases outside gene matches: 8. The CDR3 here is CASSLLLAGGLSSYNEQFF. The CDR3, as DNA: TGTGCCAGCAGCTTGTTACTAGCGGGAGGTCTAAGCTCCTACAATGAGCAGTTCTTC. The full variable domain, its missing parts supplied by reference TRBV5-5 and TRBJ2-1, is DAGVTQSPTHLIKTRGQQVTLRCSPISGHKSVSWYQQVLGQGPQFIFQYYEKEERGRGNFPDRFSARQFPNYSSELNVNALLLGDSALYLCASSLLLAGGLSSYNEQFFGPGTRLTVL.